This section outlines one T cell receptor (beta chain) sequence together with its context. Antigen specificity is unknown. Method: immunoSEQ multiplex PCR; TCRdb's copy keeps in-frame clones and lacks some. The top ten clones hold 7.5% to 10% of a sample with approximately 190,000 clones, approximately 94% of them seen once. This CDR3 has 15 residues. Trimming pared 3 bases from V and 1 base from J, leaving 10 bases between. The V gene's germline CDR1 is MNHEY and CDR2 SVGEGT. The data originate from a study of T cell responses to AZD1222 COVID-19 vaccine. Turning to the study itself: Pooling covered second doses at about 4 or about 12 weeks.

The study's findings and limits: The CD4 TCRs associated with vaccination extended across spike and predominated at 160-218 and 743-854. After the peak T cell response, and only then, were repertoires sampled. At baseline, just five to seven AZD1222 recipients tested seropositive.

The clonotype was recovered from an adult in good health. This material consisted of peripheral blood, taken on day 0 of AZD1222 vaccination. The chain has TRBV6-2 or TRBV6-3 and TRBJ1-5; D call uncertain. The CDR3 region is CASSYEGGSNQPQHF. DNA of the CDR3: TGTGCCAGCAGTTATGAGGGCGGCAGCAATCAGCCCCAGCATTTT.